The 16 T cell receptor beta chains presented below share a single source sample, sequenced in a study of blood T cell repertoires in COVID-19. Some clones are missing from TCRdb's copy, which holds only in-frame ones; the method was immunoSEQ multiplex PCR. The sample consists of 65,000 to 90,000 clones, 85% to 90% of them appearing once. The sample comprised peripheral blood. The receptor source for this set is a man of 80 years or more with acute or convalescent COVID-19.

This clone was counted between two and nine times. The chain employs TRBV18 and TRBJ2-1; TRBD1 is a possible D gene (5 bases). V gave up 3 bases and J gave up 9 bases, with 12 bases separating them. Germline CDR1 is KGHSH and CDR2 is LQKENI. This CDR3 has 13 amino acids. The CDR3 protein is CASSPPAQGEQFF. For the CDR3, the DNA is TGTGCCAGCTCACCTCCGGCCCAGGGTGAGCAGTTCTTC.

The chain carries TRBV3-1 (or the pseudogene TRBV3-2) and TRBJ1-1, with TRBD1 as a possible D gene (6 bases). The germline gives CDR1 LGHDT, CDR2 YNNKEL (reference sequence). The length of the CDR3 is 15 residues. V lost 8 bases to trimming and J lost 1 base, with 17 bases between them. The CDR3 protein is CASSQGFGWNTEAFF. The DNA for the CDR3 is TGTGCCAGCTCCCAGGGGTTTGGGTGGAACACTGAAGCTTTCTTT.

The chain is built from TRBV9 and TRBJ1-2, with 8 bases fitting TRBD1. The CDR3 runs to 15 residues. Germline CDR1 SGDLS, CDR2 YYNGEE. After removal of 4 bases from V and 6 bases from J, the junction contained 11 bases not matched to a gene. The CDR3 here is CASSPWDRLPDGYTF. CDR3 in DNA: TGTGCCAGCAGCCCCTGGGACAGGTTACCGGATGGCTACACCTTC.

V and J are TRBV27 and TRBJ1-2; 9 nucleotides line up with TRBD1. The CDR3 runs to 14 residues. The V segment lost 6 bases and the J segment 8 bases; nucleotides outside the gene matches: 10. Germline V gene lookup returns CDR1 MNHEY and CDR2 SMNVEV (reference sequence). The CDR3 sequence: CASSTGTGISGYTF. DNA for the CDR3: TGTGCCAGCAGCACCGGGACAGGGATCAGCGGCTACACCTTC.

This chain joins TRBV19 and TRBJ1-2, with 9 bases aligning to TRBD1. The CDR3 runs 14 residues. In germline, CDR1 is LNHDA, CDR2 SQIVND (reference sequence). Trimming removed 7 bases from V and 2 bases from J; junction bases left unmatched: 5. The CDR3 loop is CASTLGTGNYGYTF. The DNA for the CDR3 is TGTGCCAGTACCCTGGGGACAGGGAACTATGGCTACACCTTC. Combining the CDR3 with reference TRBV19 and TRBJ1-2 gives the whole variable domain DGGITQSPKYLFRKEGQNVTLSCEQNLNHDAMYWYRQDPGQGLRLIYYSQIVNDFQKGDIAEGYSVSREKKESFPLTVTSAQKNPTAFYLCASTLGTGNYGYTFGSGTRLTVV.

A few counts support this clone. V gene TRBV3-1 (or the pseudogene TRBV3-2) combines with J gene TRBJ2-7; TRBD1 aligns across 7 bases. Germline V gene lookup returns CDR1 LGHDT and CDR2 YNNKEL (reference sequence). J was trimmed by 3 bases and V by 2 bases; bases with no gene match: 4. The CDR3 has 14 amino acids. The CDR3 is CASSQQQGNYEQYF. DNA of the CDR3: TGTGCCAGCAGCCAACAACAGGGGAACTACGAGCAGTACTTC.

The chain links TRBV2 to TRBJ2-2; D call uncertain. The germline V gene has CDR1 SNHLY and CDR2 FYNNEI. CDR3 length: 14 amino acids. V shed 4 bases and J shed 1 base, with 7 bases lying between them. CDR3 sequence reads: CASSGAGNTGELFF. In DNA, the CDR3 is TGTGCCAGCAGTGGGGCAGGGAACACCGGGGAGCTGTTTTTT. Drawing the rest from reference TRBV2 and TRBJ2-2, the complete variable domain is EPEVTQTPSHQVTQMGQEVILRCVPISNHLYFYWYRQILGQKVEFLVSFYNNEISEKSEIFDDQFSVERPDGSNFTLKIRSTKLEDSAMYFCASSGAGNTGELFFGEGSRLTVL.

The J gene is TRBJ2-5, the V gene TRBV2, with a weak D call TRBD2 (6 bases). This CDR3 is 17 amino acids long. V lost 6 bases and J lost 1, with 21 bases in between. Germline assignment: CDR1 SNHLY and CDR2 FYNNEI. The CDR3 protein is CASRKESGTGSQETQYF. CDR3 nucleotide sequence: TGTGCCAGCAGAAAAGAGTCAGGGACTGGGTCCCAAGAGACCCAGTACTTC.

The chain employs TRBV2 and TRBJ1-2; tentative D call: TRBD1 (5 bases). V was clipped by 3 bases and J by 0 bases, with 14 bases between them. Germline V lookup: CDR1 SNHLY, CDR2 FYNNEI. The CDR3 spans 16 residues. The CDR3 DNA reads TGTGCCAGCAGTGACAGGGATGTTCGTGCTAACTATGGCTACACCTTC. Its translation is CASSDRDVRANYGYTF. Full variable domain (remainder filled in from reference TRBV2 and TRBJ1-2): EPEVTQTPSHQVTQMGQEVILRCVPISNHLYFYWYRQILGQKVEFLVSFYNNEISEKSEIFDDQFSVERPDGSNFTLKIRSTKLEDSAMYFCASSDRDVRANYGYTFGSGTRLTVV.

The rearrangement links TRBV7-6 to TRBJ1-6, with 7 bases identical to TRBD1. J was trimmed by 15 bases and V by 7 bases; bases with no gene match: 15. This CDR3 is built from 14 residues. Germline V gives CDR1 SGHVS, CDR2 FNYEAQ. CDR3 nucleotide sequence: TGTGCCAGCACCCTTGGGACAGCCCCTTATATCCTCCACTTT. As protein: CASTLGTAPYILHF.

The V call is TRBV27, the J call TRBJ2-5; D is perhaps TRBD2 (5 bases). Germline CDR1 and CDR2: MNHEY and SMNVEV (reference sequence). V gave up 3 bases and J gave up 5 bases, with 13 bases separating them. The length of the CDR3 is 14 residues. CDR3: CASSFLGSSETQYF. As DNA, the CDR3 is TGTGCCAGCAGTTTTCTTGGGAGCAGCGAGACCCAGTACTTC.

This clone showed up just once. The genes are TRBV5-6 and TRBJ1-5, with a tentative D call TRBD1 (6 bases). The ends were cut back, 5 bases at V and 4 bases at J, with 10 bases in the middle. CDR3 length equals 13 residues. Germline-derived CDR1 and CDR2 are SGHDT and YYEEEE. The CDR3 protein is CASSRRGNQPQHF. In DNA, the CDR3 is TGTGCCAGCAGTCGCAGGGGAAATCAGCCCCAGCATTTT.

In DNA, the CDR3 is TGTGCCAGCAGCTTATACGGAGACAATCAGCCCCAGCATTTT. Translation: CASSLYGDNQPQHF. V gene TRBV7-2 combines with J gene TRBJ1-5; D is ambiguous. Trimming took 2 bases from V and 3 from J, leaving 8 bases between them. The CDR3 totals 14 residues. Germline CDR1 is SGHTA and CDR2 is FQGNSA.

The chain couples TRBV27 to TRBJ1-1; D call uncertain. Trimming removed 3 bases from V and 1 base from J, with 6 bases in between. CDR3 length: 13 amino acids. From germline, CDR1 is MNHEY and CDR2 SMNVEV (reference sequence). The CDR3 nucleotides are TGTGCCAGCAGTTTGCGGGGGAACACTGAAGCTTTCTTT. This gives the protein CASSLRGNTEAFF.

The count of this clone is one. The chain employs TRBV18 and TRBJ2-2, with 7 positions matching TRBD1. V shed 2 bases, J shed 0 bases, and the junction held 6 bases outside the gene matches. The germline V gene has CDR1 KGHSH and CDR2 LQKENI. The CDR3 spans 17 residues. DNA for the CDR3: TGTGCCAGCTCACCAAACACAGGGACAGCGAACACCGGGGAGCTGTTTTTT. Its protein product is CASSPNTGTANTGELFF.

The chain employs TRBV14 and TRBJ2-7; 10 bases are shared with TRBD2. Germline V lookup: CDR1 SGHDN, CDR2 FVKESK. J gave up 0 bases and V 1 base, and 15 bases lay outside the gene matches. The CDR3 loop spans 20 amino acids. This CDR3 is CASSQGMEMTSGYISYEQYF. The CDR3 DNA reads as TGTGCCAGCAGCCAAGGGATGGAAATGACTAGCGGGTATATCTCCTACGAGCAGTACTTC.